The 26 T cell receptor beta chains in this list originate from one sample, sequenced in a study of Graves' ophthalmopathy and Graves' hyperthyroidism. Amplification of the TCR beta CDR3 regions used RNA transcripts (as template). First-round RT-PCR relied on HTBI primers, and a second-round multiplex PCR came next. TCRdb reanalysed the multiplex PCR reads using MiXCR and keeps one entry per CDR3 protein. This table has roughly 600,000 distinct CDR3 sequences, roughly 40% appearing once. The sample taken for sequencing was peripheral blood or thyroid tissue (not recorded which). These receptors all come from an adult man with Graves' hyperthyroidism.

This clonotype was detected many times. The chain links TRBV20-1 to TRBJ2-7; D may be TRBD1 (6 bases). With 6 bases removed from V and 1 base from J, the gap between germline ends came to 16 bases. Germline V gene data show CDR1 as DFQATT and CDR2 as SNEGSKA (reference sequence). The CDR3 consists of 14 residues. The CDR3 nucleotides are TGCAGTGCGAAGGGCGGACAGTCGTCCTACGAGCAGTACTTC. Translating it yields CSAKGGQSSYEQYF.

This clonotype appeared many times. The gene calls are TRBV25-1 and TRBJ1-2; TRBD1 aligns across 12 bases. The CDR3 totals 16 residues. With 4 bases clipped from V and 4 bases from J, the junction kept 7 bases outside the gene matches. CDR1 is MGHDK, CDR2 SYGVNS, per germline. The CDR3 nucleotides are TGTGCCAGCAGTGGGGACAGGGGGCGCCGGAGCTATGGCTACACCTTC. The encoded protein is CASSGDRGRRSYGYTF.

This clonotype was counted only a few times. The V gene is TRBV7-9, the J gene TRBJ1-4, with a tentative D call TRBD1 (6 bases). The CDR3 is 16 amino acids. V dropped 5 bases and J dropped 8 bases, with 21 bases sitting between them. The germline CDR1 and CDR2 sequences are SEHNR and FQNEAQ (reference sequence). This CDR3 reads CASSPRPGHEGEKLFF. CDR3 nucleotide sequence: TGTGCCAGCAGCCCCCGCCCGGGACACGAGGGGGAAAAACTGTTTTTT.

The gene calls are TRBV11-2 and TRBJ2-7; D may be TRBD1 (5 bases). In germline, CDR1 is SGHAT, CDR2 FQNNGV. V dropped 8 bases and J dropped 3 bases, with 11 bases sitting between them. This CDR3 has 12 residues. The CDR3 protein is CASGATDYEQYF. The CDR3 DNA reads TGTGCCAGCGGGGCCACCGACTACGAGCAGTACTTC.

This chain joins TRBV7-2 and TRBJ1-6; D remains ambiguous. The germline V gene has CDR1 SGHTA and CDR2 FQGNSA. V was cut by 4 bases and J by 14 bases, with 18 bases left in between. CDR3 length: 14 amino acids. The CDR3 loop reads CASSSGSQVETLHF. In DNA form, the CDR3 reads TGTGCCAGCAGCTCTGGATCCCAGGTTGAGACCCTCCACTTT.

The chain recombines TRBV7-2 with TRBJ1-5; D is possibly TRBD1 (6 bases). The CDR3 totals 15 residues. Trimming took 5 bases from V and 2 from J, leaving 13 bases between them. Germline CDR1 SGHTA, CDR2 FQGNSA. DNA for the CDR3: TGTGCCAGCAGCGCAGACAGGATTGGCAATCAGCCCCAGCATTTT. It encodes CASSADRIGNQPQHF.

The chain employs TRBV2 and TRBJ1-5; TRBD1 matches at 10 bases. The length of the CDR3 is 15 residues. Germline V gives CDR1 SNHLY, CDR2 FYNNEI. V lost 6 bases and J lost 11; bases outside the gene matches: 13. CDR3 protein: CASSWGQGNLETQHF. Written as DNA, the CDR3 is TGTGCCAGCAGCTGGGGACAGGGGAATTTAGAGACCCAGCATTTT.

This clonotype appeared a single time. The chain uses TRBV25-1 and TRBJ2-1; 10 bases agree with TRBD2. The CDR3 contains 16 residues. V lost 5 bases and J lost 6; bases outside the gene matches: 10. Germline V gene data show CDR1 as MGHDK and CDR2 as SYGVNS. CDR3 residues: CASSPPRGLASNEQFF. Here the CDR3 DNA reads TGTGCCAGCAGTCCCCCTCGGGGACTAGCGAGCAATGAGCAGTTCTTC.

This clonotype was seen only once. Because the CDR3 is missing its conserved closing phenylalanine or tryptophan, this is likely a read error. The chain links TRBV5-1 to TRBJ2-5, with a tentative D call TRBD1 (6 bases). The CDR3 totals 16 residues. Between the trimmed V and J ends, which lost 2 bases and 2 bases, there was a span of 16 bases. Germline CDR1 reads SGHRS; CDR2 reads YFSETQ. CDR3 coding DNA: TGCGCCAGCAGCTTAGGACTTAACAGGGTTCAAGAGACCCAGTACGTC. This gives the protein CASSLGLNRVQETQYV.

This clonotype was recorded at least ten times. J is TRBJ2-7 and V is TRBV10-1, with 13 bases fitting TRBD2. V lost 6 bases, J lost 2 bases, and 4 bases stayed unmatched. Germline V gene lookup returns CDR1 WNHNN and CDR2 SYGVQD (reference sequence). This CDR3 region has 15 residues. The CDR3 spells CASSKGLAGTYEQYF. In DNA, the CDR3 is TGCGCCAGCAGCAAGGGACTAGCGGGAACCTACGAGCAGTACTTC.

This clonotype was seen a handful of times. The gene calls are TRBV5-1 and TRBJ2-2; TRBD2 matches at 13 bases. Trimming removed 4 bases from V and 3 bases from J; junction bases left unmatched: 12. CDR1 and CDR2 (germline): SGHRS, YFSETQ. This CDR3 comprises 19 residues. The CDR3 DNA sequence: TGCGCCAGCAGCACGGGACTAGCGGGATACGCCGGGGACACCGGGGAGCTGTTTTTT. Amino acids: CASSTGLAGYAGDTGELFF.

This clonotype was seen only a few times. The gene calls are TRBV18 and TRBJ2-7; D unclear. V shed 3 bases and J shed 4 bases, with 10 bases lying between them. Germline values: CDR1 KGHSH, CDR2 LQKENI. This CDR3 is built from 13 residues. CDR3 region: CASSPLEEYEQYF. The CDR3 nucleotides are TGTGCCAGCTCACCGTTAGAGGAGTACGAGCAGTACTTC. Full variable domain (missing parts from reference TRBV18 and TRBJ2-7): NAGVMQNPRHLVRRRGQEARLRCSPMKGHSHVYWYRQLPEEGLKFMVYLQKENIIDESGMPKERFSAEFPKEGPSILRIQQVVRGDSAAYFCASSPLEEYEQYFGPGTRLTVT.

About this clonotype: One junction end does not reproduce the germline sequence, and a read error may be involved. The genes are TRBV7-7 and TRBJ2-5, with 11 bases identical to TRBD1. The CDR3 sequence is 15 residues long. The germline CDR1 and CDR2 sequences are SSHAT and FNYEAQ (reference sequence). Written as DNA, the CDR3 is TGTGCTAGCAGCTTCGGGACAGGGGGAAGAGAGACCCAGTACTTC. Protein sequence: CASSFGTGGRETQYF.

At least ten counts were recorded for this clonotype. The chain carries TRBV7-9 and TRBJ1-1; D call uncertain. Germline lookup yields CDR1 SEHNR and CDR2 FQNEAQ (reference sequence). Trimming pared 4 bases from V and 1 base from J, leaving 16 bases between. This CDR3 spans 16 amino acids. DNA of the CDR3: TGTGCCAGCAGCTCCCCTGCATCCTCCCGGAACACTGAAGCTTTCTTT. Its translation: CASSSPASSRNTEAFF.

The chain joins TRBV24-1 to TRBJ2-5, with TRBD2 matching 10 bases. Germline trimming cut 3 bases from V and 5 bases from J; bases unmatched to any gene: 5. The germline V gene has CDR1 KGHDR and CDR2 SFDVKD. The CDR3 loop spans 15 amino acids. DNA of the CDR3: TGTGCCACCAGTGATAATAGCGGGAGGCGGGAGACCCAGTACTTC. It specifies CATSDNSGRRETQYF.

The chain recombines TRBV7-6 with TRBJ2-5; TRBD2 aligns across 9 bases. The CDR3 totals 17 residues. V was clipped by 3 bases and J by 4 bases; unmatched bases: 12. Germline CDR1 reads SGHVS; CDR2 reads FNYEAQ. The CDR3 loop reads CASSLEYGGRGRETQYF. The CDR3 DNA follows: TGTGCCAGCAGCTTGGAGTACGGCGGGAGGGGTAGAGAGACCCAGTACTTC.

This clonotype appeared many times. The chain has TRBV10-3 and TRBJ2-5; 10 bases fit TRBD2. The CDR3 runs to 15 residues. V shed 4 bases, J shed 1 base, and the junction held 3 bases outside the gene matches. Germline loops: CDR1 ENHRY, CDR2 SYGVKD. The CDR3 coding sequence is TGTGCCATCAGTGTAGCGGGAGGAACCCAAGAGACCCAGTACTTC. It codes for CAISVAGGTQETQYF.

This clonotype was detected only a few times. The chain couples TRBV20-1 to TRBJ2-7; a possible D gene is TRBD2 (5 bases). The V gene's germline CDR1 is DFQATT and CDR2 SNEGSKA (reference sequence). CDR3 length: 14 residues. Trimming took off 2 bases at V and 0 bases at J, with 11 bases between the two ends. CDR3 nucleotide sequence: TGCAGTGCTAGAACGGACTCCTACTCCTACGAGCAGTACTTC. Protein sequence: CSARTDSYSYEQYF.

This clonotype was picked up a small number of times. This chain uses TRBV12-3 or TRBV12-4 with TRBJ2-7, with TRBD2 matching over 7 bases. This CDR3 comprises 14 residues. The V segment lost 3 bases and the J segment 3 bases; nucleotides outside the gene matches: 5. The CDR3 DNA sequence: TGTGCCAGCAGTTTTTCGCCTAGCGGCTACGAGCAGTACTTC. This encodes CASSFSPSGYEQYF.

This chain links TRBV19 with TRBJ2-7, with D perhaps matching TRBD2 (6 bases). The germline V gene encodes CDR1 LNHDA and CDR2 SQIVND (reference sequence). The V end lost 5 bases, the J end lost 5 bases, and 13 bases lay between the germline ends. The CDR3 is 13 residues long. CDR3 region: CASSPTWRDEQYF. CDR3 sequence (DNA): TGTGCCAGTAGTCCAACTTGGAGGGACGAGCAGTACTTC.

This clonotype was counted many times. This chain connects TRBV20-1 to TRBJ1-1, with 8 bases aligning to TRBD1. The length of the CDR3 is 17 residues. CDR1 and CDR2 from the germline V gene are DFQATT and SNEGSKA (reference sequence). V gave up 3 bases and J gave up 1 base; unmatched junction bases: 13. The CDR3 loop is CSASPRTGNGGNTEAFF. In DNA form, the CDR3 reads TGCAGTGCTAGCCCCCGGACAGGGAACGGTGGGAACACTGAAGCTTTCTTT.

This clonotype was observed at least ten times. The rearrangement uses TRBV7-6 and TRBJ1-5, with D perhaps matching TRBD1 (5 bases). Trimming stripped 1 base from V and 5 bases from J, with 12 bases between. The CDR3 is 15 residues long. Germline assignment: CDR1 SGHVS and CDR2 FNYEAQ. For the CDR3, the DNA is TGTGCCAGCAGCTTAGACTCTAGGGGCGATCAGCCCCAGCATTTT. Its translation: CASSLDSRGDQPQHF.

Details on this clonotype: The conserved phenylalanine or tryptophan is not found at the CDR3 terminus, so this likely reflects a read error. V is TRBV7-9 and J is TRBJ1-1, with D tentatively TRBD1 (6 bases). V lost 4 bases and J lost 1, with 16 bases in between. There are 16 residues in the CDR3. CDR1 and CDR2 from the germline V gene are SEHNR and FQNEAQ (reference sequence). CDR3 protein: CASSSWKPGQNTEAFS. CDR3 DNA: TGTGCCAGCAGCTCCTGGAAACCGGGACAGAACACTGAAGCTTTCTCT.

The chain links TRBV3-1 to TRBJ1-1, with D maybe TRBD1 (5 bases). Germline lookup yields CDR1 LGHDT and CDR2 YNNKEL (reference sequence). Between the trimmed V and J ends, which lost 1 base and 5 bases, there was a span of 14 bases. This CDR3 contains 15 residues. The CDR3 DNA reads TGTGCCAGCAGCCAAGTTCGGGGGTTGGGAACTGAAGCTTTCTTT. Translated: CASSQVRGLGTEAFF.

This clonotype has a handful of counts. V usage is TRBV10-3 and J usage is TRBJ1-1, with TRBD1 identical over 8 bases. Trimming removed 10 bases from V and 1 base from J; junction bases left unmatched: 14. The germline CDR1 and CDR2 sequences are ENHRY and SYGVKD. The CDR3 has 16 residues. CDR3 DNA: TGTGCCAGCAGCAAGGCTCCGGGACAGGAGAACACTGAAGCTTTCTTT. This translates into CASSKAPGQENTEAFF.

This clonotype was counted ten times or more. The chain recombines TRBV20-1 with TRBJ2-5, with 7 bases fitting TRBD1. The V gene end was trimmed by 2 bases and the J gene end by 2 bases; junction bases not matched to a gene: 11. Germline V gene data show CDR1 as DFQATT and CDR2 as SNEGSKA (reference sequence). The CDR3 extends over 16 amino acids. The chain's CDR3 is CSARNRGRRFQETQYF. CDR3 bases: TGCAGTGCTAGAAACAGGGGCCGGCGTTTTCAAGAGACCCAGTACTTC.